This paragraph covers one TCR beta chain sequence. Antigen: not known. The sample originates from a study of cytomegalovirus exposure and HLA in healthy donors. General study points: Some V segments, TRBV6-2 and TRBV6-3 among them, were indistinguishable and were therefore excluded. Compared with the roughly 670-donor mean, an Asian-associated ancestry cluster reportedly had fewer N-insertions, according to a later analysis.

The PCR made use of 60 Vbeta and 13 Jbeta primers. Only in-frame clones appear in the TCRdb table, and some are missing; sequencing was by immunoSEQ multiplex PCR. This sample has 85,000 to 95,000 clones, with 7.6% found just once. Germline trimming cut 6 bases from V and 1 base from J; bases unmatched to any gene: 4. The CDR3 sequence is 15 residues long. CDR1 is LNHDA and CDR2 is SQIVND in the germline V gene (reference sequence). V usage is TRBV19 and J usage is TRBJ2-1; 9 bases agree with TRBD1. This clonotype was obtained from a man aged 45-65 years in good health and CMV-seronegative. The sample was PBMCs. The CDR3 is CASRLDRGSYNEQFF. The CDR3 region has the DNA TGTGCCAGTAGGCTTGACAGGGGGTCCTACAATGAGCAGTTCTTC.